The source of this TCR beta chain is a study of identical twins. The V gene lost 5 bases and the J gene lost 2 bases, with 10 bases spanning the gap. The CDR3 sequence is 14 residues long. Germline V gene sequence: CDR1 ENHRY, CDR2 SYGVKD. TCRdb re-called the 5' RACE reads through MiXCR, storing one row per CDR3 protein. The sample consists of 600,000 to 850,000 distinct CDR3 sequences, roughly 18% of them appearing once. The data were also submitted as part of a second study, on T cells expressing NK-cell markers.

The chain joins TRBV10-3 to TRBJ2-1; D tentatively reads TRBD1 or TRBD2 (5 bases each). The receptor was derived from a woman between 18 and 29 years old in good health. Source material: PBMCs. This CDR3 reads CAISSGTAYNEQFF. CDR3 nucleotides: TGTGCCATCAGTTCCGGGACGGCCTACAATGAGCAGTTCTTC.